A single sample is the source of the 25 T cell receptor beta chains below, sequenced in a study of vaccination and CD4 T cells after COVID-19. Their specific antigens are unknown. Documented treatment: roughly 10-day PBMC culture with coronavirus spike peptide pools or control peptides (ViraFEST assay). Sequenced with the Oncomine TCR Beta short-read assay was DNA taken from cultured CD4+ T cells. TCRdb itself ran the PCR reads through MiXCR, one entry per CDR3 protein. The data hold thousands of distinct CDR3 sequences, with over 70% observed a single time. The material sequenced was CD4+ T cells from blood, cultured in vitro. Receptors originate from a human donor who had recovered from COVID-19.

J is TRBJ2-5 and V is TRBV6-1; 8 nucleotides match TRBD2. V lost 8 bases and J lost 4; bases outside the gene matches: 3. This CDR3 contains 12 residues. Germline V gene lookup returns CDR1 MNHNS and CDR2 SASEGT. CDR3 loop: CASRGGSETQYF. The CDR3 nucleotides read TGTGCCAGCCGGGGGGGCTCAGAGACCCAGTACTTC.

The V gene is TRBV7-9, the J gene TRBJ2-2, with 7 positions matching TRBD1. The V segment lost 4 bases and the J segment 0 bases; nucleotides outside the gene matches: 5. The CDR3 extends over 16 amino acids. From germline, CDR1 is SEHNR and CDR2 FQNEAQ (reference sequence). The CDR3 sequence is CASSSQGPANTGELFF. The CDR3, as DNA: TGTGCCAGCAGCTCACAGGGGCCCGCGAACACCGGGGAGCTGTTTTTT. Variable domain in full (rest from reference TRBV7-9 and TRBJ2-2): DTGVSQNPRHKITKRGQNVTFRCDPISEHNRLYWYRQTLGQGPEFLTYFQNEAQLEKSRLLSDRFSAERPKGSFSTLEIQRTEQGDSAMYLCASSSQGPANTGELFFGEGSRLTVL.

This chain uses TRBV20-1 with TRBJ2-3, with 7 bases matching TRBD2. The trim removed 2 bases at V and 3 bases at J, leaving 17 bases unmatched. There are 18 residues in the CDR3. Germline V gives CDR1 DFQATT, CDR2 SNEGSKA (reference sequence). Here the CDR3 reads CSARPPGRGGSSTDTQYF. In nucleotides, the CDR3 is TGCAGTGCTAGACCCCCTGGGAGAGGCGGGAGCAGTACAGATACGCAGTATTTT.

By sample fraction, this clonotype is large. The rearrangement uses TRBV6-1 and TRBJ2-1; TRBD2 agrees at 8 bases. The V gene end was trimmed by 4 bases and the J gene end by 5 bases; junction bases not matched to a gene: 13. The CDR3 loop spans 17 amino acids. CDR1 and CDR2 (germline): MNHNS, SASEGT. The CDR3 sequence is CASSAGTRGKGDNEQFF. The DNA of the CDR3 is TGTGCCAGCAGTGCCGGGACTAGGGGGAAGGGTGACAATGAGCAGTTCTTC.

This clonotype was picked up one time. The chain joins TRBV10-1 to TRBJ1-2; no firm D call. V was pared by 2 bases and J by 4 bases, with 17 bases between. Germline CDR1 reads WNHNN; CDR2 reads SYGVQD (reference sequence). This CDR3 spans 16 amino acids. The CDR3 region is CASSEPYLVSAYGYTF. The DNA of the CDR3 is TGCGCCAGCAGTGAGCCGTACCTAGTCAGCGCCTATGGCTACACCTTC.

This chain joins TRBV7-9 and TRBJ2-7, with 7 bases identical to TRBD2. CDR3 length: 15 amino acids. The V and J ends lost 1 base and 3 bases, in that order; junction bases with no gene match: 6. The germline V gene encodes CDR1 SEHNR and CDR2 FQNEAQ (reference sequence). CDR3: CASSLGRGGGYEQYF. CDR3 DNA sequence: TGTGCCAGCAGCTTAGGCCGTGGGGGGGGCTACGAGCAGTACTTC.

This clonotype was recorded once. This sequence joins TRBV20-1 and TRBJ1-2, with D unclear. Germline CDR1 is DFQATT and CDR2 is SNEGSKA (reference sequence). The V gene lost 4 bases and the J gene lost 2 bases, with 8 bases spanning the gap. This CDR3 comprises 12 residues. This CDR3 reads CSATSPNYGYTF. DNA of the CDR3: TGCAGTGCTACTAGCCCCAACTATGGCTACACCTTC.

This chain connects TRBV24-1 to TRBJ1-5, with 9 nucleotides matching TRBD1. This CDR3 has 16 residues. V was clipped by 5 bases and J by 3 bases; unmatched bases: 7. Germline V gene lookup returns CDR1 KGHDR and CDR2 SFDVKD. The DNA of the CDR3 is TGTGCCACCAGTGCTATGGGACAGGGAGACAATCAGCCCCAGCATTTT. It encodes CATSAMGQGDNQPQHF.

This clonotype was recorded a few times. The V and J genes are TRBV6-5 and TRBJ1-2; D remains ambiguous. V was pared by 4 bases and J by 6 bases, with 9 bases between. The CDR3 is made up of 12 amino acids. The V gene's germline CDR1 is MNHEY and CDR2 SVGAGI. The CDR3 loop is CASSSQGNGYTF. In DNA, the CDR3 is TGTGCCAGCAGTTCCCAAGGGAATGGCTACACCTTC.

This clonotype was counted only a few times. This chain connects TRBV20-1 to TRBJ1-3, with D maybe TRBD1 (6 bases). V gave up 6 bases and J gave up 0 bases, with 15 bases separating them. The CDR3 is 15 amino acids. Germline V CDR1 and CDR2: DFQATT, SNEGSKA (reference sequence). The CDR3 sequence: CSAQQGLVSGNTIYF. The CDR3 DNA follows: TGCAGTGCGCAACAGGGACTTGTCTCTGGAAACACCATATATTTT.

This clonotype was found a few times. V and J are TRBV7-2 and TRBJ2-3, with TRBD2 matching 8 bases. Trimming cost V 3 bases and J 2 bases; bases outside gene matches: 7. In germline, CDR1 is SGHTA, CDR2 FQGNSA. This CDR3 comprises 16 residues. The CDR3 spells CASSFRPSGHTDTQYF. CDR3 nucleotide sequence: TGTGCCAGCAGCTTCCGTCCTAGCGGGCACACAGATACGCAGTATTTT.

This chain's CDR3 is CASSYGPTADEQFF. The CDR3 coding sequence is TGTGCCAGCAGCTACGGGCCGACCGCGGATGAGCAGTTCTTC. The genes are TRBV7-3 and TRBJ2-1, with unresolved D. The V end was cut by 4 bases, the J end by 8 bases, with 15 bases between. This CDR3 is 14 amino acids long. Germline CDR1 and CDR2: SGHTA and FQGTGA.

The J gene is TRBJ1-1, the V gene TRBV5-4, with a tentative D call TRBD1 (5 bases). CDR3 size: 14 residues. Deletions cut 4 bases from V and 4 bases from J, with 14 bases between. Looked up from germline, CDR1 is SGHNT and CDR2 is YYREEE (reference sequence). The CDR3 DNA reads as TGTGCCAGCAGCCCGGGGGGGACGAGCACTGAAGCTTTCTTT. It translates to CASSPGGTSTEAFF.

This clonotype was recorded once. The gene calls are TRBV6-1 and TRBJ2-7; a weak D match, TRBD2 (6 bases). The V gene lost 6 bases and the J gene lost 5 bases, with 11 bases spanning the gap. CDR3 length: 12 amino acids. The germline V gene has CDR1 MNHNS and CDR2 SASEGT. The CDR3 DNA follows: TGTGCCAGCAGCCCCACTAGCAACGAGCAGTACTTC. Residues: CASSPTSNEQYF.

V gene TRBV6-1 combines with J gene TRBJ1-3; D is possibly TRBD1 (5 bases). This CDR3 has 16 amino acids. V lost 7 bases and J 0 bases, leaving 16 bases between the germline ends. From germline, CDR1 is MNHNS and CDR2 SASEGT. The CDR3 here is CASTEGVGSSGNTIYF. The CDR3 DNA follows: TGTGCCAGCACCGAAGGGGTGGGAAGCTCTGGAAACACCATATATTTT.

This clonotype appeared a single time. The chain carries TRBV5-8 and TRBJ2-4, with D perhaps TRBD2 (5 bases). This CDR3 has 14 amino acids. Germline V gene lookup returns CDR1 SGHTS and CDR2 YDEGEE. V dropped 1 base and J dropped 3 bases, with 8 bases sitting between them. The CDR3: CASSLRGNKNIQYF. CDR3 sequence (DNA): TGTGCCAGCAGCTTGAGAGGGAACAAAAACATTCAGTACTTC.

This chain joins TRBV10-3 and TRBJ2-7; 7 nucleotides match TRBD2. Trimming cost V 3 bases and J 0 bases; bases outside gene matches: 5. CDR3 length: 15 amino acids. Germline CDR1 and CDR2: ENHRY and SYGVKD. In DNA, the CDR3 is TGTGCCATCAGTGACAGCTCTAGCGGCTCCTACGAGCAGTACTTC. As protein: CAISDSSSGSYEQYF.

There are a few counts of this clonotype. CDR3 amino acids: CASSEQGQSGYTF. The DNA for the CDR3 is TGTGCCAGCAGTGAACAGGGTCAGTCTGGCTACACCTTC. The gene calls are TRBV6-1 and TRBJ1-2; D may be TRBD1 (5 bases). The V end was cut by 2 bases, the J end by 7 bases, with 11 bases between. CDR1 and CDR2 from the germline V gene are MNHNS and SASEGT. The CDR3 sequence is 13 residues long.

The V gene is TRBV2, the J gene TRBJ2-2; 10 nucleotides align to TRBD2. V shed 5 bases and J 6 bases; nucleotides not matched to a gene: 6. The CDR3 loop spans 15 amino acids. The germline V gene has CDR1 SNHLY and CDR2 FYNNEI. The CDR3 DNA reads as TGTGCCAGCAGTCCCACTAGCGGGAAGGCCGGGGAGCTGTTTTTT. Its translation is CASSPTSGKAGELFF.

The rearrangement joins TRBV12-2 to TRBJ1-5. TRBV12-2 is deemed a pseudogene. The CDR3 consists of 15 residues. This CDR3 is CASLTAGAANQPQHF. CDR3 in DNA: TGTGCAAGTCTGACAGCGGGAGCCGCGAATCAGCCCCAGCATTTT.

The V gene is TRBV24-1, the J gene TRBJ2-2; TRBD1 matches at 9 bases. V gave up 0 bases and J gave up 5 bases; unmatched junction bases: 3. Germline V gene lookup returns CDR1 KGHDR and CDR2 SFDVKD. This CDR3 has 16 amino acids. CDR3 sequence: CATSDLRDRETGELFF. In DNA form, the CDR3 reads TGTGCCACCAGTGATTTGCGGGACAGGGAAACCGGGGAGCTGTTTTTT.

The chain couples TRBV24-1 to TRBJ1-2; the match to TRBD1 covers 7 bases. The V and J ends lost 3 bases and 2 bases, in that order; junction bases with no gene match: 5. The CDR3 loop spans 15 amino acids. Germline assignment: CDR1 KGHDR and CDR2 SFDVKD. In nucleotides, the CDR3 is TGTGCCACCAGTGATCACCGACAGGGCAACTATGGCTACACCTTC. Translated: CATSDHRQGNYGYTF.

There are a few counts of this clonotype. V gene TRBV6-1 combines with J gene TRBJ2-5, with TRBD2 identical over 14 bases. The CDR3 loop spans 15 amino acids. Germline CDR1 reads MNHNS; CDR2 reads SASEGT. V trimming: 7 bases; J trimming: 1 base; junction bases outside the gene matches: 2. This CDR3 is CASTGLAGGQETQYF. The CDR3 DNA sequence: TGTGCCAGCACCGGACTAGCGGGGGGCCAAGAGACCCAGTACTTC.

J is TRBJ2-2 and V is TRBV27; 7 bases fit TRBD1. Germline CDR1 reads MNHEY; CDR2 reads SMNVEV (reference sequence). With 5 bases clipped from V and 8 bases from J, the junction kept 17 bases outside the gene matches. This CDR3 region has 17 residues. The CDR3 reads CASSLNRGRLEVGELFF. The CDR3 coding sequence is TGTGCCAGCAGTCTTAACAGGGGACGTCTAGAGGTGGGGGAGCTGTTTTTT.

The chain uses TRBV2 and TRBJ2-1; perhaps TRBD1 as D (5 bases). The CDR3 length is 14 residues. The ends were cut back, 7 bases at V and 4 bases at J, with 14 bases in the middle. Germline loops: CDR1 SNHLY, CDR2 FYNNEI. In DNA, the CDR3 is TGTGCCAGCATTCGTTTAAGGGGATACAATGAGCAGTTCTTC. Translating it yields CASIRLRGYNEQFF.